A selection of T cell receptor beta chains follows, all from one sample in a study of T cell repertoires in cytomegalovirus infection. Via MiXCR, TCRdb re-called the reads, giving one row per CDR3 protein. Among 140,000 to 150,000 distinct CDR3 sequences, about 32% were seen once, and the ten largest hold around half. Antigens of these TCRs are unknown. Sequenced material: CD8+ T cells from cultured PBMCs, taken from culture after CMV antigen stimulation. These receptors all come from a human donor in good health (CMV status not recorded). Some clones in this sample may be carry-over from other donors' samples. CDR3s include the opening cysteine and the closing phenylalanine or tryptophan. D genes are given only for firm matches. Rows may omit the clone size; those that give it use once, few, many or a size class.

abundance,v_gene,d_gene,j_gene,len,CDR3aa,CDR3nt
once,TRBV11-2,TRBD1,TRBJ1-6,14,CASSAGTGGSPLHF,TGTGCCAGCAGCGCCGGGACAGGGGGCTCACCCCTCCACTTT
.,TRBV6-5,TRBD2,TRBJ2-1,15,CASSPTSGTLDEQFF,TGTGCCAGCAGTCCTACTAGCGGAACCTTGGATGAGCAGTTCTTC
.,TRBV6-5,.,TRBJ2-5,13,CATTRGAGETQYF,TGTGCCACCACCAGGGGAGCCGGCGAGACCCAGTACTTC
.,TRBV20-1,.,TRBJ2-4,13,CSASLDGKNIQYF,TGCAGTGCTAGCCTGGACGGTAAAAACATTCAGTACTTC
few,TRBV6-1,.,TRBJ1-5,13,CASRSGTNQPQHF,TGTGCCAGCAGGAGCGGAACGAATCAGCCCCAGCATTTT
.,TRBV24-1,.,TRBJ2-5,14,CATSDSNSLETQYF,TGTGCCACCAGTGATTCTAATAGCTTGGAGACCCAGTACTTC
.,TRBV20-1,TRBD2,TRBJ2-5,15,CSARPRASGQETQYF,TGCAGTGCTAGACCTCGGGCTAGCGGCCAAGAGACCCAGTACTTC
.,TRBV7-3,.,TRBJ1-2,13,CASSMSGNYGYTF,TGTGCCAGCAGCATGAGTGGCAACTATGGCTACACCTTC
many,TRBV27,TRBD1,TRBJ1-1,15,CASSLTGVGGTEAFF,TGTGCCAGCAGTCTGACAGGGGTTGGGGGCACTGAAGCTTTCTTT
.,TRBV19,.,TRBJ2-7,14,CASSIKTLSYEQYF,TGTGCCAGTAGTATAAAGACCCTCTCCTACGAGCAGTACTTC
many,TRBV7-2,.,TRBJ1-2,15,CASSLALAGERGYTF,TGTGCCAGCAGCTTAGCGCTGGCAGGGGAGCGGGGCTACACCTTC
few,TRBV7-8,TRBD2,TRBJ2-7,17,CASSLPIAGPSSYEQYF,TGTGCCAGCAGCTTACCAATAGCGGGGCCGAGCTCCTACGAGCAGTACTTC
few,TRBV5-6,.,TRBJ2-3,10,CASGADTQYF,TGTGCCAGCGGCGCGGATACGCAGTATTTT
.,TRBV7-9,TRBD1,TRBJ2-2,16,CASSSEGQGRFGELFF,TGTGCCAGCAGCTCCGAAGGACAGGGACGTTTCGGGGAGCTGTTTTTT
few,TRBV11-2,.,TRBJ2-3,14,CASSSDSNADTQYF,TGTGCCAGCAGCTCTGACAGTAACGCAGATACGCAGTATTTT
few,TRBV6-2/TRBV6-3,.,TRBJ1-2,13,CASSYSGFDGYTF,TGTGCCAGCAGTTATTCTGGGTTCGATGGCTACACCTTC
few,TRBV7-2,.,TRBJ2-7,13,CASSLEVYLEQYF,TGTGCCAGCAGCTTAGAGGTCTACCTCGAGCAGTACTTC
.,TRBV4-1,.,TRBJ2-1,13,CASSPTPRDRQFF,TGCGCCAGCAGCCCAACCCCCCGGGATCGACAGTTCTTC
.,TRBV27,TRBD1,TRBJ1-6,15,CASSMTGDYDSPLHF,TGTGCCAGCAGTATGACAGGGGATTATGATTCACCCCTCCACTTT
.,TRBV4-1,.,TRBJ1-5,13,CASSQNIDQPQHF,TGCGCCAGCAGCCAAAACATAGACCAGCCCCAGCATTTT
once,TRBV20-1,TRBD1,TRBJ2-1,14,CSARDGQVVDEQFF,TGCAGTGCTAGAGACGGACAGGTCGTTGATGAGCAGTTCTTC
.,TRBV19,.,TRBJ1-1,13,CASSISINTEAFF,TGTGCCAGTAGTATATCCATTAACACTGAAGCTTTCTTT
few,TRBV6-2/TRBV6-3,.,TRBJ1-1,12,CASSPAESEAFF,TGTGCCAGCAGTCCCGCCGAGTCGGAAGCTTTCTTT
.,TRBV7-3,TRBD1,TRBJ2-5,16,CASNPGTGASWETQYF,TGTGCCAGCAACCCCGGGACAGGGGCGAGTTGGGAGACCCAGTACTTC
.,TRBV12-3/TRBV12-4,.,TRBJ2-5,13,CASSLDSGVTQYF,TGTGCCAGCAGTTTGGACAGTGGGGTTACCCAGTACTTC
few,TRBV3-1,.,TRBJ2-3,12,CASSQGGPAQYF,TGTGCCAGCAGCCAAGGGGGTCCGGCGCAGTATTTT
.,TRBV27,.,TRBJ2-1,13,CASSLDVDNEQFF,TGTGCCAGCAGTTTAGATGTGGACAATGAGCAGTTCTTC
.,TRBV4-1,TRBD2,TRBJ2-7,14,CASSLGTSGHEQYF,TGTGCCAGCAGCCTCGGGACTAGCGGCCACGAGCAGTACTTC
.,TRBV7-6,TRBD1,TRBJ2-7,14,CASSILQGSHEQYF,TGTGCCAGCAGCATACTACAGGGGTCCCACGAGCAGTACTTC
few,TRBV7-2,TRBD2,TRBJ2-7,15,CASSWTSGGSYEQYF,TGTGCCAGCAGTTGGACTAGCGGGGGTTCGTACGAGCAGTACTTC
few,TRBV6-1,.,TRBJ1-1,13,CASRGTGITEAFF,TGTGCCAGCAGAGGCACAGGGATCACTGAAGCTTTCTTT
.,TRBV2,.,TRBJ2-3,16,CASSGPWGGAADTQYF,TGTGCCAGCAGTGGCCCCTGGGGGGGGGCTGCAGATACGCAGTATTTT
many,TRBV7-8,.,TRBJ1-5,13,CASSAQGGQPQHF,TGTGCCAGCAGCGCACAGGGCGGGCAGCCCCAGCATTTT